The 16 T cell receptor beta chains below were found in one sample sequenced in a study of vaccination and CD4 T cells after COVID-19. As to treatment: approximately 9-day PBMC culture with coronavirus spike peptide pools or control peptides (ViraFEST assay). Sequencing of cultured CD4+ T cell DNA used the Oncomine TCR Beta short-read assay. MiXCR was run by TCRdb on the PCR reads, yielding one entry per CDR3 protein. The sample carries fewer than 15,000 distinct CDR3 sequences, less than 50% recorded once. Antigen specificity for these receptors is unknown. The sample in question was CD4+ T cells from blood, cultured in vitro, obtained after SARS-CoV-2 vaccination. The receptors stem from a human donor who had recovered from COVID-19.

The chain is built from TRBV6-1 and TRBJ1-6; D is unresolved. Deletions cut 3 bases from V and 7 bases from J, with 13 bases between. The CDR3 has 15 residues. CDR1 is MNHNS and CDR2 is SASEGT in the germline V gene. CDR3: CASSERTGPNSPLHF. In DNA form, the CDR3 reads TGTGCCAGCAGTGAGAGGACGGGCCCCAATTCACCCCTCCACTTT.

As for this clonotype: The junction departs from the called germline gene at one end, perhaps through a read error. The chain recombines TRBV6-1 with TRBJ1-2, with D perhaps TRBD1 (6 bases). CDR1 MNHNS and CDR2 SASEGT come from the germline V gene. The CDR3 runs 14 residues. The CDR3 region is CASSKTGSKYGYTF. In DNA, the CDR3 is TGTGCCAGCAGCAAGACAGGCTCTAAATATGGCTACACCTTC.

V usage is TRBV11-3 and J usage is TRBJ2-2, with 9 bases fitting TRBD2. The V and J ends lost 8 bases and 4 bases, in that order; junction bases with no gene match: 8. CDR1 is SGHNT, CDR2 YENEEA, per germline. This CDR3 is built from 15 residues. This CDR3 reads CASQREVISTGELFF. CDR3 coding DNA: TGTGCCAGCCAGCGGGAGGTGATTAGCACCGGGGAGCTGTTTTTT.

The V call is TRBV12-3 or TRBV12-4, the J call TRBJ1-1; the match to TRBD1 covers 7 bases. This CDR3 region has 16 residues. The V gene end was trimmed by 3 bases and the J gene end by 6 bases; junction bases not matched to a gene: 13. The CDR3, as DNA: TGTGCCAGCAGTTTGGGGGGAGGGGGCCTAGTCGCTGAAGCTTTCTTT. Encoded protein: CASSLGGGGLVAEAFF.

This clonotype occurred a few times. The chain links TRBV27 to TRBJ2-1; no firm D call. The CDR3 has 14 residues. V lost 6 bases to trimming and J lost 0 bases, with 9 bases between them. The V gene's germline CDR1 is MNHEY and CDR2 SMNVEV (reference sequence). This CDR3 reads CASRQQSSYNEQFF. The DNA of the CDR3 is TGTGCCAGCAGACAGCAGAGCTCCTACAATGAGCAGTTCTTC.

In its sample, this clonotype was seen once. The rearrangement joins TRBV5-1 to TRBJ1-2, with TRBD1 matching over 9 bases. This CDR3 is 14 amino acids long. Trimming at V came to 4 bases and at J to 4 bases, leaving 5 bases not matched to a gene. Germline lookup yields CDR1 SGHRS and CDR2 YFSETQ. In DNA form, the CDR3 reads TGCGCCAGCAGCGTAGGGACAGGGAGCTATGGCTACACCTTC. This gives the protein CASSVGTGSYGYTF. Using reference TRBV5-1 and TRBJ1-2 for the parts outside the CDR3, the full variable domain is KAGVTQTPRYLIKTRGQQVTLSCSPISGHRSVSWYQQTPGQGLQFLFEYFSETQRNKGNFPGRFSGRQFSNSRSEMNVSTLELGDSALYLCASSVGTGSYGYTFGSGTRLTVV.

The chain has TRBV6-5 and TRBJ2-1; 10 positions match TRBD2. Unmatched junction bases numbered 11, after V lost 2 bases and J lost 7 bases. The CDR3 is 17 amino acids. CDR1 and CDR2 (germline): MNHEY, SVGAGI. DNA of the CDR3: TGTGCCAGCAGTTACCCCGCCGCGAGCGGGAGGGGGAATGAGCAGTTCTTC. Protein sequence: CASSYPAASGRGNEQFF.

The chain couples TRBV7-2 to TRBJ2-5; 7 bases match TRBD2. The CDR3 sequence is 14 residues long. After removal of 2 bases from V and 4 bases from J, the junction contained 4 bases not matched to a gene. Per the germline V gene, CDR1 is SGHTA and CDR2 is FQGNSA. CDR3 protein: CASSLWGGGETQYF. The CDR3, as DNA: TGTGCCAGCAGCTTATGGGGGGGTGGAGAGACCCAGTACTTC.

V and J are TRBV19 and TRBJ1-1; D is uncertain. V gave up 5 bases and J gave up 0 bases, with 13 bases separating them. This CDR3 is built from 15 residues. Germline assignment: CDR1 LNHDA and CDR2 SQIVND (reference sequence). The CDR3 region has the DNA TGTGCCAGTAGTGCGTACACGAATATGAACACTGAAGCTTTCTTT. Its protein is CASSAYTNMNTEAFF.

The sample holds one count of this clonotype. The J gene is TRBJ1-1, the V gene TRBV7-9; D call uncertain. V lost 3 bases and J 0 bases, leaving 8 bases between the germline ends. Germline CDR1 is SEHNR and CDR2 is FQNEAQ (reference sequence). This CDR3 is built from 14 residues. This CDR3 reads CASSLEGMNTEAFF. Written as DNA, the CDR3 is TGTGCCAGCAGCTTGGAAGGTATGAACACTGAAGCTTTCTTT.

CDR3: CASSADRGESPLHF. CDR3 nucleotide sequence: TGTGCCAGCAGCGCTGACAGGGGCGAGTCACCCCTCCACTTT. This chain links TRBV2 with TRBJ1-6, with 8 bases aligning to TRBD1. Germline V gene lookup returns CDR1 SNHLY and CDR2 FYNNEI. Trimming at V came to 6 bases and at J to 10 bases, leaving 8 bases not matched to a gene. The CDR3 has 14 residues.

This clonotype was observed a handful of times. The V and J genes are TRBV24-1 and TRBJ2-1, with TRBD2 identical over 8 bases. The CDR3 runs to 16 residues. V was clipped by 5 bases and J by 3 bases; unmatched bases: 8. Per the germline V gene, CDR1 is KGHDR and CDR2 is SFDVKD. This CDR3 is CATSGPARGDYNEQFF. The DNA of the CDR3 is TGTGCCACCAGTGGCCCCGCGCGGGGGGACTACAATGAGCAGTTCTTC.

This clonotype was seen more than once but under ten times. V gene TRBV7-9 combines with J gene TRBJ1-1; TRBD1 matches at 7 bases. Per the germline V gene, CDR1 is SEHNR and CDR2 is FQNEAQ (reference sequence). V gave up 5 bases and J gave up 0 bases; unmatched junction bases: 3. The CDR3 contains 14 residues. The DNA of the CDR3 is TGTGCCAGCAGCAGGGACAGCCTGAACACTGAAGCTTTCTTT. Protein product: CASSRDSLNTEAFF.

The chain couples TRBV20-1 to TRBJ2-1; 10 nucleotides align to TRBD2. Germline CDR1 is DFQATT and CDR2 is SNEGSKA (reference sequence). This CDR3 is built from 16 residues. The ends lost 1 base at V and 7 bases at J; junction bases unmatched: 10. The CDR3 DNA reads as TGCAGTGCTAGAGGCAGTAAGCGGGGGGGCGGGAATGAGCAGTTCTTC. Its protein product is CSARGSKRGGGNEQFF.

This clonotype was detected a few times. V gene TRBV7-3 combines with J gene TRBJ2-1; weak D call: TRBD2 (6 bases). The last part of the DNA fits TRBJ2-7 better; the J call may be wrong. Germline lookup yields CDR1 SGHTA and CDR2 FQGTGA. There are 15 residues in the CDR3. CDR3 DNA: TGTGCCAGCAGCTTACGGGGCGGGGTCTCCTACGAGCAGTACTTC. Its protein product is CASSLRGGVSYEQYF.

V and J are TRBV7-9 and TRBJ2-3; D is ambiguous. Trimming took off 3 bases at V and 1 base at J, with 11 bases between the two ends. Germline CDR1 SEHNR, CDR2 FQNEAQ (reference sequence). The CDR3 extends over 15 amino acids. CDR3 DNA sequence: TGTGCCAGCAGCTTGGGTTCGAGCGGCACAGATACGCAGTATTTT. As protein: CASSLGSSGTDTQYF. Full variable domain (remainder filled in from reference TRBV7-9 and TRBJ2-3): DTGVSQNPRHKITKRGQNVTFRCDPISEHNRLYWYRQTLGQGPEFLTYFQNEAQLEKSRLLSDRFSAERPKGSFSTLEIQRTEQGDSAMYLCASSLGSSGTDTQYFGPGTRLTVL.